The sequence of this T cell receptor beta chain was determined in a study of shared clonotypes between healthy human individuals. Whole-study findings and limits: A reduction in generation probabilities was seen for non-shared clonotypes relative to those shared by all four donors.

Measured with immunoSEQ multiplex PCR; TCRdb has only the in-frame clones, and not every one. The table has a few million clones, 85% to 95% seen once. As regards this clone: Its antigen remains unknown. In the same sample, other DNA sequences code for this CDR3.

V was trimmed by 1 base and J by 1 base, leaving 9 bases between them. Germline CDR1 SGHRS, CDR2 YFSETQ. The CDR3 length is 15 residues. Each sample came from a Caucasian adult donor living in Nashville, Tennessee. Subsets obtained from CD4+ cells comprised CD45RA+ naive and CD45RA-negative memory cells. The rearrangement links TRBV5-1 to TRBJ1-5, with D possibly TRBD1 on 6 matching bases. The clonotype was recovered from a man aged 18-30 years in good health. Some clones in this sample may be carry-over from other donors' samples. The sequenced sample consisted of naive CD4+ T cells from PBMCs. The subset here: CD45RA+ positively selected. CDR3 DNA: TGCGCCAGCAGCTTGACAGGGTCGAGCAATCAGCCCCAGCATTTT. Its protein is CASSLTGSSNQPQHF. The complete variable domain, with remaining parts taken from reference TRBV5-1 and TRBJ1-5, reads KAGVTQTPRYLIKTRGQQVTLSCSPISGHRSVSWYQQTPGQGLQFLFEYFSETQRNKGNFPGRFSGRQFSNSRSEMNVSTLELGDSALYLCASSLTGSSNQPQHFGDGTRLSIL.